These T cell receptor beta chains were read from a single sample in a study of cytomegalovirus exposure and HLA in healthy donors. The data were produced by immunoSEQ multiplex PCR, yet TCRdb's version contains in-frame clones alone and is incomplete. The sample shows about 110,000 clones, around 72% of them seen only once. Sequencing used PBMCs. All receptors come from a male donor in good health and CMV-seronegative. CDR3s include the opening cysteine and the closing phenylalanine or tryptophan. The order of the fields is V gene, J gene, CDR3 protein.

TRBV19	TRBJ1-1	CASSPGGASTEAFF
TRBV6-4	TRBJ2-1	CASSDETGRDEQFF
TRBV4-1	TRBJ1-2	CASSRSPGQGVGGYTF
TRBV10-3	NA	CAISGDRSPYEQYF
TRBV2	TRBJ2-1	CASTIPVYNEQFF
TRBV4-1	TRBJ1-2	CASSRTYGGGQTYGYTF
TRBV9	TRBJ2-1	CASSASAGEQFF
TRBV4-3	TRBJ2-7	CASSLQDGGYEQYF
TRBV7-9	TRBJ2-5	CSSSPGSLQETQYF
TRBV9	TRBJ2-1	CASSPPGTRAWGGEQFF
TRBV10-1	TRBJ2-1	CATLERGGGSYNEQFF
TRBV19	TRBJ2-7	CASRDRGDYEQYF
TRBV28	TRBJ1-5	CASSTLTGVQPQHF
TRBV7-9	TRBJ2-7	CASSSGGFEQYF
TRBV18	TRBJ1-1	CASSPPRVNTEAFF
TRBV7-2	TRBJ1-2	CASSSGTGERGYTF